The following is a T cell receptor beta chain sequence with its context. Its antigen is not identified. Measured with immunoSEQ multiplex PCR; TCRdb has only the in-frame clones, and not every one. Altogether 100,000 or so clones are present, roughly 87% being singletons, with the ten largest covering around 6%. The sample belongs to a study of cytomegalovirus exposure and HLA in healthy donors. Study-wide points: The majority of TCR sequences were rare, yet some public TCRs appeared in many donors.

This CDR3 region has 14 residues. In germline, CDR1 is SNHLY, CDR2 FYNNEI. V dropped 4 bases and J dropped 5 bases, with 13 bases sitting between them. The specimen was PBMCs. The rearrangement joins TRBV2 to TRBJ2-3, with TRBD2 as a possible D gene (7 bases). This receptor was taken from a man aged 18 to 29 in good health and CMV-seropositive. CDR3: CASSGSGGQDTQYF. In DNA form, the CDR3 reads TGTGCCAGCAGTGGCTCCGGGGGGCAAGATACGCAGTATTTT.